This TCR beta chain was recovered during a study of blood T cells in healthy people across ages. The V segment lost 5 bases and the J segment 6 bases; nucleotides outside the gene matches: 4. CDR3 size: 14 residues. Primers used in a second PCR of about 6 to 11 cycles were a sample-barcoded 5' primer and a J-beta primer mix. Each CDR3 protein is one row after TCRdb ran MiXCR on the 5' RACE reads. The data contain 800,000 to 1,300,000 distinct CDR3 sequences, roughly a quarter of them seen just once; the ten biggest clones take up less than 0.75%. The same data also contributed to another study, on T cells of mothers and their children.

The chain uses TRBV12-3 or TRBV12-4 and TRBJ2-5; 12 bases fit TRBD2. The TCR comes from a girl aged 2-10 years in good health. The sample taken for sequencing was blood. The CDR3 DNA reads TGTGCCAGCAGTACTAGCGGGAGGAGACAGACCCAGTACTTC. It codes for CASSTSGRRQTQYF.